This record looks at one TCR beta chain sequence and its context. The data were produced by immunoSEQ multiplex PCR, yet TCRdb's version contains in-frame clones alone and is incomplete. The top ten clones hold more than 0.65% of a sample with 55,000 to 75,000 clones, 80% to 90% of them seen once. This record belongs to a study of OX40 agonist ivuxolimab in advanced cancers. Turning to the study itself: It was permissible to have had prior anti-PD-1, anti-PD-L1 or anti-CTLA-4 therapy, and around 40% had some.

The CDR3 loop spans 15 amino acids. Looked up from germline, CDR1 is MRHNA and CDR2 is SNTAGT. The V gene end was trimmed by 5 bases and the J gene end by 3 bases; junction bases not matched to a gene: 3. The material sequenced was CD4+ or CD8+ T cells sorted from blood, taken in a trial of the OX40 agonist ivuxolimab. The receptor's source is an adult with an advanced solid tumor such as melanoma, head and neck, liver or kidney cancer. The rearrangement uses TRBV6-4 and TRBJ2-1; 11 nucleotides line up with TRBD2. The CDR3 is CASSPGTSGYNEQFF. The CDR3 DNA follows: TGTGCCAGCAGTCCCGGGACTAGCGGCTACAATGAGCAGTTCTTC.